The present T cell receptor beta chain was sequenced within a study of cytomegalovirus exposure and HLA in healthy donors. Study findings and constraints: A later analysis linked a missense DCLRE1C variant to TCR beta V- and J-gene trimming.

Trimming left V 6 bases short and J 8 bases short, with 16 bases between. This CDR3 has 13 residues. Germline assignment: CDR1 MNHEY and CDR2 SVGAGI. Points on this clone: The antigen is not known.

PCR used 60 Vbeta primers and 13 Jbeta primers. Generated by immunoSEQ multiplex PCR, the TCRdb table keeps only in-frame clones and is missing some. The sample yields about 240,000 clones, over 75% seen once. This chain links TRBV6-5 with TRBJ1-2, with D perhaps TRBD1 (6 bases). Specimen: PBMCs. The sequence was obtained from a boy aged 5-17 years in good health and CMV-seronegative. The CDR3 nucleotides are TGTGCCAGCAGGGACACAGGGAGTTGGGGCTACACCTTC. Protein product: CASRDTGSWGYTF.